These 29 T cell receptor beta chains were all obtained from the same sample, sequenced in a study of blood T cell repertoires in COVID-19 (TCRdb year 2020). Libraries were made using the immunoSEQ multiplex PCR assay. Entries here come from immuneACCESS through TCRdb and include only in-frame sequences with V and J called. Some clones fail to appear in such tables; in the studies checked, an unresolved V gene covers under half of the shortfall, and the cause of the remainder is unknown. This sample is represented by more than 100,000 clones; 80% to 90% of them were singletons. The ten largest clones represent 2% to 2.5% of the sample. The sequenced material came from PBMCs or T cells enriched from blood (not recorded which). Receptors originate from a man aged 40-49 years with acute COVID-19.

The chain's CDR3 is CASSLAGTEGYNEQFF. CDR3 in DNA: TGTGCCAGCAGCTTAGCGGGGACGGAGGGCTACAATGAGCAGTTCTTC. J is TRBJ2-1 and V is TRBV5-7; 7 nucleotides match TRBD2. TRBV5-7 is classed as an ORF, of uncertain function. The CDR3 sequence is 16 residues long. J was trimmed by 3 bases and V by 2 bases; bases with no gene match: 8.

The V call is TRBV12-3 or TRBV12-4, the J call TRBJ2-1; TRBD2 aligns across 7 bases. The V and J ends lost 4 bases and 7 bases, in that order; junction bases with no gene match: 4. The CDR3 is made up of 13 amino acids. The CDR3 here is CASSSGGGNEQFF. The CDR3, as DNA: TGTGCCAGCAGTTCCGGGGGAGGGAATGAGCAGTTCTTC.

The J gene is TRBJ2-7, the V gene TRBV28; maybe TRBD1 (6 bases). V was clipped by 8 bases and J by 4 bases, with 15 bases between them. The CDR3 spans 13 residues. CDR1 and CDR2 (germline): MDHEN, SYDVKM. The CDR3 loop reads CASDRTAPYEQYF. The CDR3 DNA reads TGTGCCAGCGATCGGACAGCACCATACGAGCAGTACTTC.

About this clone: Other DNA sequences within the sample encode an identical CDR3. V is TRBV18 and J is TRBJ1-5; D unclear. The V gene's germline CDR1 is KGHSH and CDR2 LQKENI. The CDR3 is 13 amino acids. The germline V and J ends were trimmed by 2 bases and 3 bases, with 5 bases remaining between them. CDR3 bases: TGTGCCAGCTCACCAGGCCTCAATCAGCCCCAGCATTTT. This translates into CASSPGLNQPQHF. Full variable domain (outside the CDR3, taken from reference TRBV18 and TRBJ1-5): NAGVMQNPRHLVRRRGQEARLRCSPMKGHSHVYWYRQLPEEGLKFMVYLQKENIIDESGMPKERFSAEFPKEGPSILRIQQVVRGDSAAYFCASSPGLNQPQHFGDGTRLSIL.

The chain uses TRBV27 and TRBJ2-7; D gene ambiguous. Germline loops: CDR1 MNHEY, CDR2 SMNVEV (reference sequence). The CDR3 length is 14 residues. V gave up 3 bases and J gave up 7 bases, with 16 bases separating them. CDR3 amino acids: CASSFDSYPSEQYF. The CDR3 bases are TGTGCCAGCAGTTTTGACTCATACCCGAGTGAGCAGTACTTC.

CDR3 DNA sequence: TGTGCCTTACGGGACAGGAGCACAGATACGCAGTATTTT. Its protein is CALRDRSTDTQYF. The chain is built from TRBV6-5 and TRBJ2-3; 8 nucleotides line up with TRBD1. The CDR3 loop spans 13 amino acids. The germline gives CDR1 MNHEY, CDR2 SVGAGI. V gave up 11 bases and J gave up 0 bases; unmatched junction bases: 4.

The rearrangement uses TRBV28 and TRBJ1-6; D is undetermined. The CDR3 length is 16 residues. The germline V and J ends were trimmed by 5 bases and 0 bases, with 11 bases remaining between them. Germline CDR1 and CDR2: MDHEN and SYDVKM. CDR3 nucleotides: TGTGCCAGCAGTGCCCCACAGAGCTCCTATAATTCACCCCTCCACTTT. Translating it yields CASSAPQSSYNSPLHF.

The chain links TRBV29-1 to TRBJ2-2, with TRBD2 as a possible D gene (5 bases). This CDR3 comprises 13 residues. Germline V gene data show CDR1 as SQVTM and CDR2 as ANQGSEA. The V end was cut by 4 bases, the J end by 4 bases, with 10 bases between. CDR3 protein: CSVGGLATGELFF. For the CDR3, the DNA is TGCAGCGTTGGTGGACTCGCCACCGGGGAGCTGTTTTTT.

The CDR3 coding sequence is TGCGCCAGCCTCCCCGGCAGGGGCATTCGCAGAGAGACCCAGTACTTC. Protein: CASLPGRGIRRETQYF. J is TRBJ2-5 and V is TRBV23-1; the D gene is possibly TRBD1 (6 bases). TRBV23-1 has ORF status, its function being uncertain. CDR3 length: 16 amino acids. The V end was cut by 8 bases, the J end by 4 bases, with 23 bases between.

The rearrangement links TRBV3-1 (or the pseudogene TRBV3-2) to TRBJ2-3, with TRBD2 matching over 10 bases. Germline V CDR1 and CDR2: LGHDT, YNNKEL (reference sequence). Losses at the gene ends were 4 bases for V and 2 bases for J; bases not matched to a gene: 6. CDR3 size: 16 residues. CDR3 amino acids: CASSLSTSGVTDTQYF. In DNA form, the CDR3 reads TGTGCCAGCAGCCTCTCAACTAGCGGGGTCACAGATACGCAGTATTTT.

The J gene is TRBJ2-3, the V gene TRBV7-9; TRBD2 agrees at 7 bases. The germline CDR1 and CDR2 sequences are SEHNR and FQNEAQ (reference sequence). V lost 4 bases, J lost 4 bases, and 8 bases stayed unmatched. The CDR3 length is 15 residues. CDR3 nucleotides: TGTGCCAGCAGCTCCCCAGCGGGAATTGCAGATACGCAGTATTTT. Its protein is CASSSPAGIADTQYF.

Of note for this clone: The germline gene is not matched at one end of the junction; a read error may be the cause. CDR3 in DNA: TGCAGCGTGGAAGGTCTAGCGGGAGCCAGGGAGCAGTACTTC. Protein product: CSVEGLAGAREQYF. The chain employs TRBV29-1 and TRBJ2-7, with TRBD2 matching 10 bases. Germline lookup yields CDR1 SQVTM and CDR2 ANQGSEA. This CDR3 is built from 14 residues.

The chain has TRBV19 and TRBJ1-2; 7 positions agree with TRBD1. CDR3 length equals 13 residues. V gave up 4 bases and J gave up 7 bases; unmatched junction bases: 6. The germline V gene encodes CDR1 LNHDA and CDR2 SQIVND (reference sequence). CDR3 sequence reads: CASSTLDRVGYTF. As DNA, the CDR3 is TGTGCCAGTAGTACTCTCGACAGGGTTGGCTACACCTTC.

The chain links TRBV24-1 to TRBJ2-2; 11 bases agree with TRBD1. The CDR3 runs 16 residues. Unmatched junction bases numbered 5, after V lost 3 bases and J lost 6 bases. The germline V gene has CDR1 KGHDR and CDR2 SFDVKD. The CDR3 protein is CATSDGGTGGPGELFF. CDR3 nucleotides: TGTGCCACCAGTGATGGAGGGACAGGGGGGCCCGGGGAGCTGTTTTTT.

The chain links TRBV19 to TRBJ2-7; weak D call: TRBD1 (6 bases). Germline lookup yields CDR1 LNHDA and CDR2 SQIVND (reference sequence). This CDR3 is built from 16 residues. Trimming took off 5 bases at V and 1 base at J, with 18 bases between the two ends. Here the CDR3 DNA reads TGTGCCAGTAGTCCATTTAGCGCAGGGGAATCCTACGAGCAGTACTTC. Amino acid sequence: CASSPFSAGESYEQYF.

This chain connects TRBV29-1 to TRBJ2-3; the match to TRBD2 covers 9 bases. The length of the CDR3 is 18 residues. After removal of 4 bases from V and 4 bases from J, the junction contained 18 bases not matched to a gene. Germline lookup yields CDR1 SQVTM and CDR2 ANQGSEA. The CDR3 spells CSVVGAGGPTMAPDTQYF. In DNA form, the CDR3 reads TGCAGCGTTGTGGGGGCGGGGGGGCCGACCATGGCTCCAGATACGCAGTATTTT.

The chain couples TRBV2 to TRBJ1-5; D is perhaps TRBD1 (5 bases). Trimming removed 4 bases from V and 4 bases from J, with 14 bases in between. This CDR3 spans 15 amino acids. The V gene's germline CDR1 is SNHLY and CDR2 FYNNEI. The CDR3: CASSGGEGLNQPQHF. CDR3 bases: TGTGCCAGCAGTGGGGGGGAGGGACTAAATCAGCCCCAGCATTTT. The full variable domain, completed using reference TRBV2 and TRBJ1-5, is EPEVTQTPSHQVTQMGQEVILRCVPISNHLYFYWYRQILGQKVEFLVSFYNNEISEKSEIFDDQFSVERPDGSNFTLKIRSTKLEDSAMYFCASSGGEGLNQPQHFGDGTRLSIL.

The V call is TRBV3-1 (or the pseudogene TRBV3-2), the J call TRBJ2-1, with 12 bases fitting TRBD2. The CDR3 loop spans 13 amino acids. J gave up 6 bases and V 9 bases, and 3 bases lay outside the gene matches. Germline CDR1 LGHDT, CDR2 YNNKEL (reference sequence). Here the CDR3 DNA reads TGTGCCAGTGGACTAGCGGGGCTCAATGAGCAGTTCTTC. Amino acids: CASGLAGLNEQFF.

The chain employs TRBV6-6 and TRBJ1-2, with D perhaps matching TRBD1 (5 bases). Trimming pared 7 bases from V and 2 bases from J, leaving 11 bases between. This CDR3 comprises 13 residues. Germline V gene lookup returns CDR1 MNHNY and CDR2 SVGAGI (reference sequence). The chain's CDR3 is CASTADRNYGYTF. Here the CDR3 DNA reads TGTGCCAGCACCGCCGACAGAAACTATGGCTACACCTTC.

The chain has TRBV6-5 and TRBJ1-2; TRBD1 agrees at 9 bases. CDR1 MNHEY and CDR2 SVGAGI come from the germline V gene. The trim removed 6 bases at V and 1 base at J, leaving 3 bases unmatched. The length of the CDR3 is 14 residues. The CDR3 bases are TGTGCCAGCAGCCGGGACAGGGATAACTATGGCTACACCTTC. This encodes CASSRDRDNYGYTF.

The chain is built from TRBV6-5 and TRBJ1-1; 9 bases agree with TRBD1. Germline-derived CDR1 and CDR2 are MNHEY and SVGAGI. V shed 6 bases and J 4 bases; nucleotides not matched to a gene: 6. The CDR3 has 14 amino acids. In DNA form, the CDR3 reads TGTGCCAGCAGATTACAGGGGGCAGGCACTGAAGCTTTCTTT. It is translated as CASRLQGAGTEAFF.

The V gene is TRBV5-4, the J gene TRBJ2-7; 11 bases agree with TRBD2. Looked up from germline, CDR1 is SGHNT and CDR2 is YYREEE (reference sequence). V trimming: 3 bases; J trimming: 6 bases; junction bases outside the gene matches: 8. This CDR3 is built from 15 residues. The CDR3 DNA reads as TGTGCCAGCAGCTCCTCTACTAGCGGGAGACTCGAGCAGTACTTC. Translated: CASSSSTSGRLEQYF.

The rearrangement links TRBV15 to TRBJ1-2; 7 bases agree with TRBD1. The length of the CDR3 is 14 residues. Germline trimming cut 5 bases from V and 4 bases from J; bases unmatched to any gene: 7. CDR1 and CDR2 (germline): LNHNV, YYDKDF (reference sequence). The CDR3 DNA is TGTGCCACCAGCGGACAGGAAACGCGCTATGGCTACACCTTC. This encodes CATSGQETRYGYTF.

The DNA for the CDR3 is TGTGCCAGCAGCACATCGGGGGGGCGAGAAGCCAAAAACATTCAGTACTTC. The encoded protein is CASSTSGGREAKNIQYF. The J gene is TRBJ2-4, the V gene TRBV9; 8 bases are a match to TRBD2. The trim removed 4 bases at V and 0 bases at J, leaving 9 bases unmatched. The CDR3 runs to 17 residues. Germline values: CDR1 SGDLS, CDR2 YYNGEE.

The chain uses TRBV14 and TRBJ1-1, with D maybe TRBD1 (6 bases). This CDR3 contains 15 residues. Germline loops: CDR1 SGHDN, CDR2 FVKESK. The germline V and J ends were trimmed by 2 bases and 1 base, with 11 bases remaining between them. The CDR3 loop reads CASSQQGNWNTEAFF. DNA of the CDR3: TGTGCCAGCAGCCAACAGGGGAATTGGAACACTGAAGCTTTCTTT.

This chain connects TRBV30 to TRBJ1-1, with D possibly being TRBD1 (5 bases). CDR1 and CDR2 from the germline V gene are GTSNPN and SVGIG (reference sequence). Trimming took 0 bases from V and 6 from J, leaving 17 bases between them. There are 15 residues in the CDR3. The CDR3 bases are TGTGCCTGGAGTGTACTGGAGGGGTTGGTCGCTGAAGCTTTCTTT. Translating gives CAWSVLEGLVAEAFF.

The chain is built from TRBV6-5 and TRBJ2-7; 10 bases fit TRBD2. J lost 8 bases, V lost 5 bases, and 9 bases had no gene match. Germline loops: CDR1 MNHEY, CDR2 SVGAGI. The CDR3 runs 14 residues. DNA of the CDR3: TGTGCCAGCAGTCCTCGGGTAGCGGGGGGCCAGCAGTACTTC. This gives the protein CASSPRVAGGQQYF.

The chain carries TRBV19 and TRBJ2-1, with 9 bases identical to TRBD2. Germline V gives CDR1 LNHDA, CDR2 SQIVND (reference sequence). V shed 2 bases and J 9 bases; nucleotides not matched to a gene: 11. This CDR3 is built from 16 residues. CDR3 amino acids: CASSIISAGGEAEQFF. In DNA form, the CDR3 reads TGTGCCAGTAGTATAATCTCGGCGGGAGGGGAGGCTGAGCAGTTCTTC.

The chain has TRBV18 and TRBJ1-4; D perhaps matches TRBD1 (6 bases). CDR3 length equals 13 residues. V dropped 4 bases and J dropped 7 bases, with 10 bases sitting between them. In germline, CDR1 is KGHSH, CDR2 LQKENI. The CDR3 nucleotides are TGTGCCAGCTCACGGGGGCGTGGTGAAAAACTGTTTTTT. This codes for CASSRGRGEKLFF.